These T cell receptor beta chains were read from a single sample in a study of T-cell memory formation after mild COVID-19. One entry per CDR3 protein, called by TCRdb with MiXCR from the 5' RACE reads. The data show about 180,000 distinct CDR3 sequences, with more than 15% seen just once and about 1.9% held by the top ten. What was sequenced was PBMCs or a T cell subset sorted from them (not recorded which). The receptors were sampled from an adult woman who had mild COVID-19 (a few samples of this study predate the infection). Cell type and time point are not known. Both conserved end residues are part of each CDR3. A D gene is named only where the DNA matches it firmly. Clone size is given for some rows only: seen once, a few or many times, or a class if the clone is expanded.

abundance | j_gene | v_gene | len | d_gene | CDR3aa | CDR3nt
NA | TRBJ2-1 | TRBV5-5 | 17 | TRBD2 | CASSLGVREGQYNEQFF | TGTGCCAGCAGTCTGGGGGTGCGGGAGGGCCAATACAATGAGCAGTTCTTC
few | TRBJ2-4 | TRBV6-6 | 11 | NA | CASSLTGGKYF | TGTGCCAGCAGTCTGACAGGTGGGAAGTACTTC
NA | TRBJ2-5 | TRBV7-2 | 13 | NA | CASSSAVVETQYF | TGTGCCAGCAGCTCAGCGGTGGTGGAGACCCAGTACTTC
NA | TRBJ2-1 | TRBV24-1 | 11 | NA | CATSDFDEQFF | TGTGCCACCAGTGATTTTGATGAGCAGTTCTTC
NA | TRBJ2-1 | TRBV2 | 15 | TRBD1 | CASNRQGGIYNEQFF | TGTGCCAGCAATAGACAGGGGGGGATCTACAATGAGCAGTTCTTC
many | TRBJ2-5 | TRBV20-1 | 13 | TRBD1 | CSAIATGAETQYF | TGCAGTGCTATAGCGACAGGGGCCGAGACCCAGTACTTC
few | TRBJ2-3 | TRBV6-1 | 16 | TRBD2 | CASSLGLAGRTDTQYF | TGTGCCAGCAGCTTGGGACTAGCGGGGCGCACAGATACGCAGTATTTT
few | TRBJ2-7 | TRBV12-3/TRBV12-4 | 17 | TRBD2 | CASSLQVGSAGAHEQYF | TGTGCCAGCAGTTTGCAGGTCGGGTCGGCGGGAGCCCACGAGCAGTACTTC
NA | TRBJ2-3 | TRBV18 | 14 | NA | CASSPITGRDTQYF | TGTGCCAGCTCACCAATCACAGGGCGGGATACGCAGTATTTT
few | TRBJ1-1 | TRBV27 | 13 | TRBD1 | CASSLRGQGNAFF | TGTGCCAGCAGTTTAAGGGGACAGGGGAACGCTTTCTTT
NA | TRBJ2-1 | TRBV24-1 | 16 | TRBD2 | CATSDLASGGPWEQFF | TGTGCCACCAGTGATTTAGCTAGCGGGGGGCCCTGGGAGCAGTTCTTC
few | TRBJ2-7 | TRBV5-5 | 16 | TRBD1 | CASSLAWTGRNYEQYF | TGTGCCAGCAGCTTGGCCTGGACAGGGAGGAACTACGAGCAGTACTTC
NA | TRBJ1-1 | TRBV6-5 | 16 | NA | CASSPGGGWWDTEAFF | TGTGCCAGCAGCCCCGGGGGAGGGTGGTGGGACACTGAAGCTTTCTTT
NA | TRBJ1-2 | TRBV5-1 | 16 | NA | CASSLDPGRVHYGYTF | TGCGCCAGCAGCTTGGACCCAGGGAGGGTGCACTATGGCTACACCTTC
few | TRBJ2-5 | TRBV7-7 | 16 | NA | CASSLGGGGPQETQYF | TGTGCCAGCAGCTTAGGTGGCGGGGGCCCTCAAGAGACCCAGTACTTC
few | TRBJ2-7 | TRBV11-2 | 14 | NA | CASSPGPAVGEQYF | TGTGCCAGCAGCCCCGGACCGGCGGTGGGGGAGCAGTACTTC
few | TRBJ2-1 | TRBV20-1 | 14 | TRBD2 | CSASRTSGVNEQFF | TGCAGTGCTTCCCGGACTAGCGGGGTAAATGAGCAGTTCTTC
NA | TRBJ2-7 | TRBV11-2 | 16 | NA | CASSSPGGPKSGEQYF | TGTGCCAGCAGCTCGCCAGGAGGGCCTAAATCGGGCGAGCAGTACTTC
few | TRBJ2-4 | TRBV3-1 | 20 | TRBD1 | CASSQEGRVQGAPAKNIQYF | TGTGCCAGCAGCCAAGAGGGTAGGGTCCAGGGGGCGCCCGCCAAAAACATTCAGTACTTC
NA | TRBJ2-1 | TRBV4-3 | 14 | NA | CASSPLVGYNEQFF | TGCGCCAGCAGCCCCCTGGTTGGTTACAATGAGCAGTTCTTC
few | TRBJ1-4 | TRBV6-5 | 15 | NA | CASSPTVLGAEKLFF | TGTGCCAGCAGCCCGACGGTCCTGGGGGCTGAAAAACTGTTTTTT
few | TRBJ2-7 | TRBV6-6 | 15 | NA | CASGYARTVHERQYF | TGTGCCAGCGGTTACGCTCGCACAGTCCACGAGCGGCAGTACTTC
few | TRBJ2-1 | TRBV7-8 | 17 | TRBD2 | CASSLVAPGLVNNEQFF | TGTGCCAGCAGCTTAGTGGCCCCGGGACTAGTTAACAATGAGCAGTTCTTC
NA | TRBJ1-1 | TRBV7-2 | 17 | NA | CASSASARRRMNTEAFF | TGTGCCAGCAGCGCCAGTGCCAGACGGCGCATGAACACTGAAGCTTTCTTT
few | TRBJ1-3 | TRBV6-6 | 16 | TRBD1 | CASTATGSYSGNTIYF | TGTGCCAGCACCGCGACAGGGTCATATTCTGGAAACACCATATATTTT
many | TRBJ2-6 | TRBV27 | 16 | NA | CASSLRATSGANVLTF | TGTGCCAGCAGTTTAAGGGCAACCTCTGGGGCCAACGTCCTGACTTTC
few | TRBJ2-1 | TRBV5-1 | 15 | NA | CASGIGGGATGEQFF | TGCGCCAGCGGGATAGGGGGGGGCGCTACCGGTGAGCAGTTCTTC
NA | TRBJ1-1 | TRBV5-1 | 15 | TRBD1 | CASSLSTGMNTEAFF | TGCGCCAGCAGCTTGTCGACAGGGATGAACACTGAAGCTTTCTTT
NA | TRBJ2-1 | TRBV29-1 | 14 | TRBD2 | CSVEGREGYNEQFF | TGCAGCGTAGAAGGGCGGGAGGGATACAATGAGCAGTTCTTC
NA | TRBJ1-5 | TRBV24-1 | 14 | TRBD1 | CATSDGQGNQPQHF | TGTGCCACCAGTGACGGACAGGGCAATCAGCCCCAGCATTTT
once | TRBJ2-7 | TRBV29-1 | 13 | NA | CSVGSGARYEQYF | TGCAGCGTTGGGTCCGGCGCCCGCTACGAGCAGTACTTC
many | TRBJ2-1 | TRBV7-8 | 16 | TRBD2 | CASSPIRTSDYNEQFF | TGTGCCAGCAGCCCTATTCGGACTAGCGACTACAATGAGCAGTTCTTC
many | TRBJ2-2 | TRBV2 | 15 | NA | CASKVQDTNTGELFF | TGTGCCAGCAAGGTTCAGGATACGAACACCGGGGAGCTGTTTTTT
few | TRBJ2-5 | TRBV7-9 | 14 | TRBD1 | CASSFLGGLKTQYF | TGTGCCAGCAGCTTTTTAGGGGGCTTAAAGACCCAGTACTTC
many | TRBJ2-7 | TRBV27 | 11 | NA | CASSSNYEQYF | TGTGCCAGCAGCTCGAACTACGAGCAGTACTTC
few | TRBJ1-6 | TRBV20-1 | 15 | NA | CSARDLGQGNSPLHF | TGCAGTGCTAGAGATCTGGGGCAGGGTAATTCACCCCTCCACTTT
few | TRBJ2-7 | TRBV15 | 17 | TRBD2 | CATSRSGLAGGFYEQYF | TGTGCCACCAGCAGATCGGGACTAGCGGGAGGTTTCTACGAGCAGTACTTC
NA | TRBJ2-7 | TRBV20-1 | 14 | NA | CSARREKPPYEQYF | TGCAGTGCTAGACGCGAGAAGCCACCCTACGAGCAGTACTTC
NA | TRBJ1-1 | TRBV6-5 | 16 | TRBD1 | CASSRDRGVANTEAFF | TGTGCCAGCAGCAGGGACAGGGGAGTCGCGAACACTGAAGCTTTCTTT
once | TRBJ2-3 | TRBV7-7 | 14 | NA | CASSQGGGADTQYF | TGTGCCAGCAGCCAGGGCGGAGGCGCAGATACGCAGTATTTT
few | TRBJ2-7 | TRBV12-3/TRBV12-4 | 14 | NA | CASSLDASSYEQYF | TGTGCCAGCAGTTTGGACGCAAGCTCCTACGAGCAGTACTTC
few | TRBJ2-3 | TRBV4-1 | 18 | NA | CASSQDLERNSITNTQYF | TGCGCCAGCAGCCAAGATCTCGAGAGGAATAGTATCACGAATACGCAGTATTTT
NA | TRBJ2-7 | TRBV11-2 | 18 | TRBD2 | CASSASGTSGRGEREQYF | TGTGCCAGCAGCGCGTCCGGGACTAGCGGGAGGGGGGAACGCGAGCAGTACTTC
few | TRBJ2-3 | TRBV11-2 | 15 | TRBD2 | CASSLAATSADTQYF | TGTGCCAGCAGCTTAGCCGCGACTAGCGCAGATACGCAGTATTTT
NA | TRBJ2-5 | TRBV18 | 14 | NA | CASSPRGNQETQYF | TGTGCCAGCTCACCAAGGGGCAACCAAGAGACCCAGTACTTC
few | TRBJ2-1 | TRBV4-1 | 20 | TRBD2 | CASSQPSRLADQSSYNEQFF | TGCGCCAGCAGCCAACCTTCGCGACTAGCGGACCAGAGCTCCTACAATGAGCAGTTCTTC
NA | TRBJ1-1 | TRBV6-6 | 12 | NA | CASSYSPVEAFF | TGTGCCAGCAGTTACTCACCAGTTGAAGCTTTCTTT
few | TRBJ2-5 | TRBV20-1 | 17 | NA | CSARGPLGREAGGTQYF | TGCAGTGCTAGAGGCCCACTGGGGCGGGAGGCAGGGGGGACCCAGTACTTC
few | TRBJ2-5 | TRBV6-6 | 14 | NA | CASSYSGPQETQYF | TGTGCCAGCAGTTACTCGGGGCCACAAGAGACCCAGTACTTC
few | TRBJ2-1 | TRBV29-1 | 14 | NA | CSVASGTRNNEQFF | TGCAGCGTAGCTTCGGGGACTCGAAACAATGAGCAGTTCTTC
NA | TRBJ2-1 | TRBV18 | 16 | NA | CASSQVRGAHYNEQFF | TGTGCCAGCTCACAGGTACGAGGGGCCCACTACAATGAGCAGTTCTTC
NA | TRBJ2-7 | TRBV12-2 | 14 | NA | CASRLVGASYEQYF | TGTGCAAGTCGTCTAGTGGGGGCCTCCTACGAGCAGTACTTC
few | TRBJ2-7 | TRBV6-2/TRBV6-3 | 16 | NA | CASSYGAGESTYEQYF | TGTGCCAGCAGTTACGGGGCAGGGGAGTCCACCTACGAGCAGTACTTC
few | TRBJ2-7 | TRBV5-4 | 15 | TRBD2 | CASSNFGGGAYEQYF | TGTGCCAGCAGCAACTTTGGCGGGGGGGCCTACGAGCAGTACTTC
NA | TRBJ1-1 | TRBV3-1 | 15 | NA | CASSRTGLGGTEAFF | TGTGCCAGCAGCCGAACAGGTCTTGGGGGAACTGAAGCTTTCTTT
few | TRBJ2-3 | TRBV18 | 16 | TRBD1 | CASSPPVGTGTDTQYF | TGTGCCAGCTCACCTCCGGTAGGGACAGGCACAGATACGCAGTATTTT
few | TRBJ1-6 | TRBV6-5 | 13 | NA | CASSYSVQSPLHF | TGTGCCAGCAGTTACTCTGTTCAATCACCCCTCCACTTT
NA | TRBJ1-2 | TRBV12-3/TRBV12-4 | 15 | NA | CASTLETLPNYGYTF | TGTGCCAGCACCCTGGAAACCCTACCTAACTATGGCTACACCTTC
NA | TRBJ2-4 | TRBV15 | 14 | NA | CATSRRREVNIQYF | TGTGCCACCAGCAGGCGGCGGGAAGTGAACATTCAGTACTTC
NA | TRBJ2-1 | TRBV5-1 | 15 | TRBD2 | CASASTGTSGNEQFF | TGCGCCAGCGCTTCCACCGGGACTAGCGGGAATGAGCAGTTCTTC